A selection of T cell receptor beta chains follows, all from one sample in a study of graft-versus-host responses after intestinal transplantation. Sequenced by immunoSEQ multiplex PCR; TCRdb stores in-frame clones only, minus some. The table includes 100,000 to 130,000 clones, approximately 88% detected once. For these TCRs, the target antigens are not known. The source was unstimulated CD4+ T cells sorted from spleen or lymph node cells, collected before transplant. The receptors here all came from a human donor who was the organ donor for an intestinal transplant. The conserved cysteine and the conserved F or W are not part of the CDR3 here. Not every row has a clone size; where given, it reads once, few, many or a size class.

>.|TRBV7-9
ASSPTSDRLNTEAF
>.|TRBV5-1
ASSLGGYNEQF
>.|TRBV2
ASRQTGRGIQY
>.|TRBV5-4
ASSRPEGADTQY
>.|TRBV5-1
ASSRREGTQY
>.|TRBV6-6
ASSYRTGAYGQY
>few|TRBV27
ASSLQGRTEAF
>.|TRBV5-4
ASSPGLALEQY
>.|TRBV12-5
ASGVAGGSSPLH
>.|TRBV6-1
ASRPGRSAYGYT
>.|TRBV5-5
ASSWSLGGDDPREQY
>.|TRBV11-3
ASSQAGTSGSYEQF
>.|TRBV14
ASSPFGERKQF
>.|TRBV7-2
ASSLDGTSGMRELF
>.|TRBV7-9
ASSLREGGSEAF
>.|TRBV7-6
ASSLEAGNTIY
>.|TRBV5-1
ASSLDGSNEKLF
>.|TRBV5-5
ASSLSPGRDTEAF
>.|TRBV9
ASSVDESSYNEQF
>.|TRBV5-6
ASSLDRGEKLF
>.|TRBV10-3
AISVQNTEAF
>.|TRBV18
ASSPPPGRDGYT